Included here is one T cell receptor beta chain sequence, with context. The data derive from a study of blood T cell repertoires in COVID-19. About the research overall: The origin of the acute and convalescent COVID-19 samples was the United States, Italy and Spain. PBMCs, B-cell-depleted T cells, or T cells provided the cDNA or gDNA that made up the material.

In the original workflow: Reference gene primer amplification yielded estimated nucleated cell counts. Generated by immunoSEQ multiplex PCR, the TCRdb table keeps only in-frame clones and is missing some. The DNA gave D and trimming, while V, J and clone size come from that table. The sample lists 110,000 to 150,000 clones; 80% to 90% were seen once. Sequenced input: peripheral blood. The clonotype comes from a woman aged 80 or over with acute or convalescent COVID-19.

The CDR3 sequence: CASSLVTRGALGLFF. For the CDR3, the DNA is TGTGCCAGCAGCTTAGTCACGCGTGGGGCGTTGGGGCTGTTTTTT. The J gene is TRBJ2-2, the V gene TRBV7-9; tentative D call: TRBD1 (5 bases). The CDR3 covers 15 residues. The germline gives CDR1 SEHNR, CDR2 FQNEAQ (reference sequence). V shed 1 base and J shed 13 bases, with 19 bases lying between them.